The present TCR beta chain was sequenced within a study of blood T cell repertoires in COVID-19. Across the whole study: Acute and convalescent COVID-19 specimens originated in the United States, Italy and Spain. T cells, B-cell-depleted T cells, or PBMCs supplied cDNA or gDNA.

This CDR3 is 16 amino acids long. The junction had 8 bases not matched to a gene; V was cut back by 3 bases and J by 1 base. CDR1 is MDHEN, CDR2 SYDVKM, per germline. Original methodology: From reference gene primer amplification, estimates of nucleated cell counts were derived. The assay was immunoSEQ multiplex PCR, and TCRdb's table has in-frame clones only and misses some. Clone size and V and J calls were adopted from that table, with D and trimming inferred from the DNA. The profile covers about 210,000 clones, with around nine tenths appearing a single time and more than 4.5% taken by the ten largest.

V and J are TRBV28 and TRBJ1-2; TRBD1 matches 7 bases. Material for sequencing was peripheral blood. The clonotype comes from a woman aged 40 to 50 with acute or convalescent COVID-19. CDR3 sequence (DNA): TGTGCCAGCAGTTTTTGGGACAGAGAACTTAACTATGGCTACACCTTC. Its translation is CASSFWDRELNYGYTF.